One sample yielded the 21 T cell receptor beta chains listed below, sequenced in a study of shared clonotypes between healthy human individuals. The assay was immunoSEQ multiplex PCR, and TCRdb's table has in-frame clones only and misses some. The repertoire holds roughly 2 million clones, with more than 90% as singletons. The source material was naive CD4+ T cells sorted from blood. As for subset: CD45RA+ positively selected. The receptor source for this set is a man aged 18 to 30 in good health.

This rearrangement joins TRBV30 to TRBJ2-7; D unresolved. This CDR3 comprises 14 residues. Germline CDR1 GTSNPN, CDR2 SVGIG (reference sequence). V lost 0 bases to trimming and J lost 0 bases, with 9 bases between them. The CDR3 here is CAWSVYSGSYEQYF. CDR3 nucleotides: TGTGCCTGGAGTGTATACTCCGGCTCCTACGAGCAGTACTTC.

For this clone: The identical CDR3 is also encoded by other nucleotide sequences in the sample. The rearrangement joins TRBV4-2 to TRBJ2-5, with 10 bases that match TRBD2. After removal of 0 bases from V and 5 bases from J, the junction contained 9 bases not matched to a gene. The CDR3 is made up of 17 amino acids. CDR1 is LGHNA, CDR2 YNFKEQ, per germline. This chain's CDR3 is CASSQDTSGGAGETQYF. For the CDR3, the DNA is TGTGCCAGCAGCCAAGACACAAGCGGGGGGGCCGGGGAGACCCAGTACTTC.

CDR3 sequence reads: CAISAGSRRGYTF. In DNA, the CDR3 is TGTGCCATCAGTGCGGGAAGTCGTCGGGGCTACACCTTC. The chain carries TRBV10-3 and TRBJ1-2; D remains unclear. Deletions cut 4 bases from V and 8 bases from J, with 14 bases between. The CDR3 has 13 amino acids. Germline CDR1 and CDR2: ENHRY and SYGVKD.

Turning to this clone: This sample includes further DNA sequences coding for the same CDR3. The V and J genes are TRBV14 and TRBJ1-3, with D uncertain. V gave up 4 bases and J gave up 4 bases, with 2 bases separating them. In germline, CDR1 is SGHDN, CDR2 FVKESK. CDR3 length: 11 residues. This chain's CDR3 is CASSPGNTIYF. CDR3 bases: TGTGCCAGCAGCCCCGGAAACACCATATATTTT.

The gene calls are TRBV10-3 and TRBJ2-7; 11 nucleotides align to TRBD1. The CDR3 loop spans 17 amino acids. Germline V lookup: CDR1 ENHRY, CDR2 SYGVKD. J lost 3 bases, V lost 4 bases, and 11 bases had no gene match. The CDR3 region has the DNA TGTGCCATCAGTGTAGGTGGGGTCGGGACAGGGGGCTACGAGCAGTACTTC. It specifies CAISVGGVGTGGYEQYF.

The count of this clone is one. The DNA of the CDR3 is TGTGCCATCAGTTGGACGTTGGGACTAGCGGGAGCGGAGACCCAGTACTTC. This codes for CAISWTLGLAGAETQYF. V is TRBV10-3 and J is TRBJ2-5; 14 positions match TRBD2. Germline lookup yields CDR1 ENHRY and CDR2 SYGVKD. With V trimmed by 5 bases and J by 5 bases, 10 bases remained unmatched. The CDR3 covers 17 residues.

The rearrangement uses TRBV11-2 and TRBJ1-2; 7 bases map to TRBD1. In germline, CDR1 is SGHAT, CDR2 FQNNGV. CDR3 length: 13 amino acids. Trimming cost V 5 bases and J 2 bases; bases outside gene matches: 2. CDR3 protein: CASSPTGNYGYTF. In DNA form, the CDR3 reads TGTGCCAGCAGCCCGACAGGGAACTATGGCTACACCTTC.

CDR3 residues: CASRDWSTDTQYF. The CDR3 region has the DNA TGTGCCAGCAGAGACTGGAGCACAGATACGCAGTATTTT. V gene TRBV2 combines with J gene TRBJ2-3, with D hard to call. CDR1 SNHLY and CDR2 FYNNEI come from the germline V gene. V dropped 6 bases and J dropped 0 bases, with 7 bases sitting between them. This CDR3 is built from 13 residues. The variable domain in full, with the rest retrieved from reference TRBV2 and TRBJ2-3, is EPEVTQTPSHQVTQMGQEVILRCVPISNHLYFYWYRQILGQKVEFLVSFYNNEISEKSEIFDDQFSVERPDGSNFTLKIRSTKLEDSAMYFCASRDWSTDTQYFGPGTRLTVL.

This clone was found a few times. The gene calls are TRBV11-2 and TRBJ2-7; no definite D call. CDR3 length: 12 residues. Germline CDR1 SGHAT, CDR2 FQNNGV. V was clipped by 4 bases and J by 0 bases, with 4 bases between them. CDR3 sequence reads: CASSYASYEQYF. CDR3 bases: TGTGCCAGCAGCTACGCCTCCTACGAGCAGTACTTC.

This chain's CDR3 is CASSQDRGRGGRTTEQYF. DNA for the CDR3: TGCGCCAGCAGCCAAGATCGAGGGCGAGGCGGGAGGACGACCGAGCAGTACTTC. The V gene is TRBV4-1, the J gene TRBJ2-7, with TRBD2 matching 8 bases. Trimming removed 0 bases from V and 6 bases from J; junction bases left unmatched: 16. This CDR3 spans 18 amino acids. The V gene's germline CDR1 is MGHRA and CDR2 YSYEKL.

The chain links TRBV6-1 to TRBJ1-2; D is perhaps TRBD1 (5 bases). V was trimmed by 6 bases and J by 0 bases, leaving 8 bases between them. Germline lookup yields CDR1 MNHNS and CDR2 SASEGT. The CDR3 extends over 13 amino acids. This chain's CDR3 is CASRAGPNYGYTF. Here the CDR3 DNA reads TGTGCCAGCAGGGCAGGGCCTAACTATGGCTACACCTTC.

The chain uses TRBV7-2 and TRBJ1-4; D remains ambiguous. Deletions cut 2 bases from V and 3 bases from J, with 13 bases between. This CDR3 has 16 amino acids. In germline, CDR1 is SGHTA, CDR2 FQGNSA. CDR3 nucleotide sequence: TGTGCCAGCAGCTTATTCCGGGGAGTATCTAATGAAAAACTGTTTTTT. Protein sequence: CASSLFRGVSNEKLFF.

On this clone itself: Other DNA sequences within the sample encode an identical CDR3. The V and J genes are TRBV7-6 and TRBJ2-7; no definite D call. CDR3 size: 12 residues. Between the trimmed V and J ends, which lost 1 base and 4 bases, there was a span of 5 bases. Germline-derived CDR1 and CDR2 are SGHVS and FNYEAQ. CDR3 in amino acids: CASSLGSYEQYF. The CDR3, as DNA: TGTGCCAGCAGCTTAGGCAGTTACGAGCAGTACTTC.

The chain recombines TRBV6-5 with TRBJ1-1, with TRBD1 as a possible D gene (5 bases). Germline V gene sequence: CDR1 MNHEY, CDR2 SVGAGI. The CDR3 covers 13 residues. V lost 4 bases to trimming and J lost 11 bases, with 17 bases between them. This CDR3 is CASSSYGQGTAFF. CDR3 nucleotide sequence: TGTGCCAGCAGTTCCTACGGCCAGGGTACGGCTTTCTTT.

In the case of this clone: Other DNA sequences in the same sample also yield this CDR3. The V and J genes are TRBV7-9 and TRBJ2-6; D gene uncertain. The CDR3 consists of 15 residues. The germline V gene has CDR1 SEHNR and CDR2 FQNEAQ (reference sequence). The V gene lost 1 base and the J gene lost 4 bases, with 8 bases spanning the gap. The CDR3: CASSLGGSGANVLTF. The CDR3 DNA follows: TGTGCCAGCAGCTTAGGTGGATCCGGGGCCAACGTCCTGACTTTC.

This chain joins TRBV4-1 and TRBJ2-7, with 7 bases fitting TRBD1. CDR3 length equals 13 residues. V dropped 2 bases and J dropped 7; count of bases not matched to a gene: 5. Per the germline V gene, CDR1 is MGHRA and CDR2 is YSYEKL. The CDR3 DNA reads TGCGCCAGCAGCCAAAGGGGGCTGGGGGAGCAGTACTTC. Protein: CASSQRGLGEQYF.

This rearrangement joins TRBV28 to TRBJ1-1, with D maybe TRBD1 (6 bases). The ends were cut back, 3 bases at V and 2 bases at J, with 10 bases in the middle. The CDR3 is 14 residues long. From germline, CDR1 is MDHEN and CDR2 SYDVKM. CDR3 DNA: TGTGCCAGCAGTTTCGACAGGCTAAACACTGAAGCTTTCTTT. Amino acids: CASSFDRLNTEAFF.

This rearrangement joins TRBV9 to TRBJ2-1; no clear D. The V gene lost 1 base and the J gene lost 3 bases, with 5 bases spanning the gap. Per germline, CDR1 SGDLS and CDR2 YYNGEE. This CDR3 is 13 amino acids long. Here the CDR3 DNA reads TGTGCCAGCAGCGTATACGGCTACAATGAGCAGTTCTTC. It yields the protein CASSVYGYNEQFF.

V and J are TRBV30 and TRBJ2-1, with a possible D match to TRBD2 (5 bases). V lost 4 bases to trimming and J lost 12 bases, with 13 bases between them. The CDR3 sequence is 11 residues long. The germline gives CDR1 GTSNPN, CDR2 SVGIG (reference sequence). The CDR3 reads CAWNGNSGQFF. CDR3 in DNA: TGTGCCTGGAATGGCAACAGCGGGCAGTTCTTC.

J is TRBJ2-7 and V is TRBV30, with D possibly TRBD2 on 5 matching bases. The CDR3 sequence is 11 residues long. V was trimmed by 5 bases and J by 5 bases, leaving 10 bases between them. CDR1 and CDR2 from the germline V gene are GTSNPN and SVGIG (reference sequence). The CDR3 DNA reads as TGTGCCTGGGAAGGGAGTCACGAGCAGTACTTC. Translated: CAWEGSHEQYF.

This clone was seen just once. V is TRBV19 and J is TRBJ2-7; D tentatively reads TRBD1 or TRBD2 (6 bases each). The V gene lost 1 base and the J gene lost 0 bases, with 13 bases spanning the gap. Germline values: CDR1 LNHDA, CDR2 SQIVND (reference sequence). There are 16 residues in the CDR3. The CDR3 DNA reads as TGTGCCAGTAGTATAGTCCCGGGGGCCAACTCCTACGAGCAGTACTTC. Translated: CASSIVPGANSYEQYF.